Presented here are 14 T cell receptor beta chains from one specimen sequenced in a study of T cells in localized non-small cell lung cancer. Only in-frame clones appear in the TCRdb table, and some are missing; sequencing was by immunoSEQ multiplex PCR. The sample lists 30,000 to 35,000 clones, less than 90% occurring once. The material was peripheral blood, obtained before any cancer treatment. These receptors were obtained from a female donor older than 55 with stage I lung adenocarcinoma.

The V call is TRBV28, the J call TRBJ1-1, with D perhaps TRBD1 (6 bases). Germline V gives CDR1 MDHEN, CDR2 SYDVKM. Trimming cost V 5 bases and J 2 bases, with 15 bases left between them. CDR3 length: 15 amino acids. The CDR3 nucleotides read TGTGCCAGCAGTCCTGCTACAGGGATAAACACTGAAGCTTTCTTT. As protein: CASSPATGINTEAFF.

This chain connects TRBV19 to TRBJ2-1; TRBD1 might be the D (6 bases). The CDR3 has 15 residues. Trimming pared 7 bases from V and 2 bases from J, leaving 15 bases between. Germline V gives CDR1 LNHDA, CDR2 SQIVND (reference sequence). This CDR3 is CASNLGQSTYNEQFF. The DNA for the CDR3 is TGTGCCAGTAACTTAGGACAGTCCACCTACAATGAGCAGTTCTTC.

The chain has TRBV5-8 and TRBJ1-5, with D possibly TRBD1 on 6 matching bases. CDR1 is SGHTS, CDR2 YDEGEE, per germline. The CDR3 is 15 amino acids. V was clipped by 5 bases and J by 3 bases, with 15 bases between them. The CDR3 here is CASSSGQFNNQPQHF. The CDR3, as DNA: TGTGCCAGCAGTTCCGGACAGTTTAACAATCAGCCCCAGCATTTT.

This rearrangement joins TRBV25-1 to TRBJ2-3; unclear D gene. The ends were cut back, 3 bases at V and 1 base at J, with 11 bases in the middle. Germline loops: CDR1 MGHDK, CDR2 SYGVNS. CDR3 length: 15 residues. CDR3 nucleotides: TGTGCCAGCAGTGACTATTCTGCGGGCACAGATACGCAGTATTTT. This sequence encodes CASSDYSAGTDTQYF.

The J gene is TRBJ2-1, the V gene TRBV4-3; 7 bases match TRBD2. Looked up from germline, CDR1 is LGHNA and CDR2 is YSLEER. The J segment lost 1 base and the V segment lost 0 bases, leaving 3 bases of the junction unmatched. The CDR3 runs to 16 residues. CDR3 sequence (DNA): TGCGCCAGCAGCCAAGATGGGGGGGGATCCTACAATGAGCAGTTCTTC. Translated: CASSQDGGGSYNEQFF.

The chain couples TRBV2 to TRBJ1-2, with D unresolved. Germline-derived CDR1 and CDR2 are SNHLY and FYNNEI. With 0 bases removed from V and 6 bases from J, the gap between germline ends came to 11 bases. The CDR3 contains 14 residues. For the CDR3, the DNA is TGTGCCAGCAGTGAAGCGAGGGCAGGAAATGGCTACACCTTC. Protein: CASSEARAGNGYTF.

This chain joins TRBV2 and TRBJ1-2, with a possible D match to TRBD1 (5 bases). The CDR3 length is 15 residues. The V gene's germline CDR1 is SNHLY and CDR2 FYNNEI. Between the trimmed V and J ends, which lost 2 bases and 4 bases, there was a span of 14 bases. The DNA of the CDR3 is TGTGCCAGCAGTGAAACGGGCAGGGCGGCCTATGGCTACACCTTC. It translates to CASSETGRAAYGYTF.

A single count supports this clone. The chain is built from TRBV5-1 and TRBJ2-3; unclear D gene. CDR3 length: 15 residues. Germline loops: CDR1 SGHRS, CDR2 YFSETQ. The germline V and J ends were trimmed by 0 bases and 1 base, with 9 bases remaining between them. CDR3 sequence: CASSLVPQGTDTQYF. For the CDR3, the DNA is TGCGCCAGCAGCTTGGTCCCTCAGGGCACAGATACGCAGTATTTT.

The chain uses TRBV7-2 and TRBJ1-1; TRBD1 is a possible D gene (5 bases). V lost 5 bases and J lost 7, with 14 bases in between. From germline, CDR1 is SGHTA and CDR2 FQGNSA. CDR3 length: 13 residues. The CDR3 nucleotides read TGTGCCAGCAGCCCACGTGAGGGGCTTGAAGCTTTCTTT. This codes for CASSPREGLEAFF.

The chain recombines TRBV2 with TRBJ1-5; D uncertain. Trimming stripped 5 bases from V and 5 bases from J, with 7 bases between. The CDR3 covers 12 residues. Germline-derived CDR1 and CDR2 are SNHLY and FYNNEI. CDR3 bases: TGTGCCAGCAGTCCAGAAGATCAGCCCCAGCATTTT. Translation gives CASSPEDQPQHF. Full variable domain (rest looked up from reference TRBV2 and TRBJ1-5): EPEVTQTPSHQVTQMGQEVILRCVPISNHLYFYWYRQILGQKVEFLVSFYNNEISEKSEIFDDQFSVERPDGSNFTLKIRSTKLEDSAMYFCASSPEDQPQHFGDGTRLSIL.

V is TRBV27 and J is TRBJ2-5, with 11 bases aligning to TRBD2. V shed 2 bases and J 1 base; nucleotides not matched to a gene: 0. Germline V gene sequence: CDR1 MNHEY, CDR2 SMNVEV (reference sequence). CDR3 length: 15 residues. The CDR3 nucleotides read TGTGCCAGCAGTTTACTAGCGGGAGGCCAAGAGACCCAGTACTTC. This gives the protein CASSLLAGGQETQYF.

This chain joins TRBV27 and TRBJ1-1; perhaps TRBD1 as D (6 bases). Trimming removed 7 bases at V and 9 bases at J, with 21 bases between. The CDR3 is made up of 14 amino acids. Germline values: CDR1 MNHEY, CDR2 SMNVEV (reference sequence). The CDR3 bases are TGTGCCAGCATCCCGGGGGGGCAAGGGAACCAAGCTTTCTTT. It is translated as CASIPGGQGNQAFF.

V and J are TRBV7-7 and TRBJ2-1; 14 bases fit TRBD2. The J segment lost 8 bases and the V segment lost 5 bases, leaving 8 bases of the junction unmatched. This CDR3 comprises 16 residues. From germline, CDR1 is SSHAT and CDR2 FNYEAQ (reference sequence). This CDR3 is CASSPGLAGGIYEQFF. The CDR3 DNA follows: TGTGCCAGCAGCCCAGGACTAGCGGGAGGTATATATGAGCAGTTCTTC. Combining the CDR3 with reference TRBV7-7 and TRBJ2-1 gives the whole variable domain GAGVSQSPRYKVTKRGQDVTLRCDPISSHATLYWYQQALGQGPEFLTYFNYEAQPDKSGLPSDRFSAERPEGSISTLTIQRTEQRDSAMYRCASSPGLAGGIYEQFFGPGTRLTVL.

The chain recombines TRBV6-6 with TRBJ1-6; tentatively, D is TRBD1 (6 bases). The germline V gene has CDR1 MNHNY and CDR2 SVGAGI (reference sequence). Trimming left V 7 bases short and J 13 bases short, with 17 bases between. The CDR3 is made up of 13 amino acids. The CDR3 DNA is TGTGCCAGCAAACAGGGTCAGGGATTTCCCCTCCACTTT. This codes for CASKQGQGFPLHF.